This T cell receptor beta chain was sequenced in a study of T cell responses to AZD1222 COVID-19 vaccine (dated by TCRdb to 2020 to 2023). Regarding the research as a whole: AZD1222 recipients whose second dose came at about 4 weeks and those whose second dose came at about 12 weeks were combined into one group, since spike-specific TCR depth and breadth did not differ between the two schedules. A total of just over 230 trial participants underwent TCR sequencing, of whom nearly 210 had received two doses of AZD1222 and about 25 had received two doses of the MenACWY control vaccine. Enrollment into the trials was organized by age into subgroups of 18-55, 56-69 and 70-plus years, and those subgroups contained approximately 160, 26 and 62 TCR-sequenced participants, respectively. Study-wide findings and limitations: CD4 TCRs associated with the vaccine covered the entire spike protein, and the dominant responses were in regions 160-218 and 743-854. Conclusions about previously exposed vaccinees were limited because only a handful of AZD1222 recipients were SARS-CoV-2 seropositive at baseline. In the small 56-69-year group, the increase in depth fell short of significance, most likely because of low power. Because no day 14 peak-response samples were available, the repertoires could be characterized only after the peak T cell response. Reportedly, almost half of the unique spike-specific TCRs recognized epitopes lying outside the regions that are mutated in the B.1.351 and B.1.1.7 variants. Spike-specific TCR breadth and depth rose significantly after two AZD1222 doses compared with day 0 and with MenACWY recipients. Participants were mostly white British, with more females than males. The authors suggested clonal diversity may have been underestimated.

The time point label on this specimen signifies: baseline before first vaccination. Vaccinee samples came from UK trials COV001 and COV002, including a single-blind randomized controlled phase 2/3 trial of AZD1222 (ChAdOx1 nCoV-19) in healthy adults. Trial participant PBMC samples were collected at day 0 and day 28 after the second dose for TCRbeta chain sequencing. Worth noting for this clone: It lacks a known antigen. Base qualities are not recorded, but no much larger clone differs from it by a single base.

The CDR3 regions of human TCRbeta chains were subjected to immunosequencing. On the authors' methods: Repertoire TCRs were matched against a reference library of SARS-CoV-2-specific TCRs generated with the MIRA antigen-specificity platform. Breadth was defined as the fraction of unique TCRs that were SARS-CoV-2-associated, and depth was defined as the fraction of total T cells that were SARS-CoV-2-associated. Each spike-specific TCR was assigned to its reactive spike region and to a CD4 or CD8 class using the MIRA data. Log10-transformed breadth and depth values were compared by one-way ANOVA with Sidak's multiple comparisons tests. This immuneACCESS table, as held by TCRdb, lists in-frame sequences with V and J called but not all clones. Of the missing ones, under half trace to an unresolved V gene in checked studies; the others have no known cause. V and J calls and clone size are given by that table; D and trimming were obtained from the DNA. In all, the sample holds roughly 150,000 clones, and roughly 93% of those were seen once. The biggest ten clones account for 5% to 5.5% of the sample.

CDR1 and CDR2, per the germline V gene, are SGHRS and YFSETQ. The V and J ends are trimmed by 4 bases and 0 bases, leaving 11 bases between them. The CDR3 has 15 amino acids, counting the end cysteine and phenylalanine. The DNA shown is the 45-base CDR3, in frame from base 1. This receptor was identified in an adult in good health. The sample in question was peripheral blood, obtained on day 0 of AZD1222 vaccination. The chain uses TRBV5-1 and TRBJ1-3; 5 matching bases give a weak D call of TRBD1. The DNA reads as follows: TGCGCCAGCAGCATTACAGGATCCTCTGGAAACACCATATATTTT. It translates as CASSITGSSGNTIYF.